These 11 T cell receptor beta chains originate from one sample sequenced in a study of cytomegalovirus exposure and HLA in healthy donors (dated 2017 in TCRdb). The library was made by the immunoSEQ multiplex PCR assay. For the multiplex PCR, a mixture combining 60 forward primers for TCR Vbeta segments and 13 reverse primers for TCR Jbeta segments was used. As stored in TCRdb, this immuneACCESS dataset retains in-frame rearrangements with V and J assigned. A fraction of the clones does not appear; measured against another copy, unresolved V genes explain less than half of the discrepancy, and the remainder lacks a known reason. Here the sample has roughly 120,000 clones; around 64% occur a single time. In total, the top ten clones hold 8% to 9.5% of the sample. The sequencing sample was made of PBMCs. The receptors stem from a man aged 30 to 39 in good health and CMV-seropositive.

The V and J genes are TRBV27 and TRBJ2-2; TRBD2 might be the D (5 bases). The CDR3 extends over 15 amino acids. Per the germline V gene, CDR1 is MNHEY and CDR2 is SMNVEV (reference sequence). V dropped 6 bases and J dropped 7 bases, with 18 bases sitting between them. The CDR3 DNA reads TGTGCCAGCAGGGTAGGAGGATGGTTATTCGGGGAGCTGTTTTTT. This encodes CASRVGGWLFGELFF.

The chain joins TRBV15 to TRBJ1-2; D might be TRBD1 (6 bases). Trimming removed 1 base at V and 6 bases at J, with 15 bases between. CDR3 length: 15 residues. The germline CDR1 and CDR2 sequences are LNHNV and YYDKDF (reference sequence). In DNA, the CDR3 is TGTGCCACCAGCAGAGGGAACAGGGAAGAAAATGGCTACACCTTC. It codes for CATSRGNREENGYTF.

This chain links TRBV18 with TRBJ2-7; weak D call: TRBD2 (6 bases). With 4 bases removed from V and 5 bases from J, the gap between germline ends came to 12 bases. The CDR3 loop spans 13 amino acids. Germline V gene sequence: CDR1 KGHSH, CDR2 LQKENI. The CDR3 protein is CASSQRLVDEQYF. In DNA form, the CDR3 reads TGTGCCAGCTCACAAAGACTAGTTGACGAGCAGTACTTC.

DNA of the CDR3: TGTGCCAGCAGCTTAATGGGCAGGGGGCGAAGCAATGAGCAGTTCTTC. This translates into CASSLMGRGRSNEQFF. This rearrangement joins TRBV7-8 to TRBJ2-1, with TRBD1 matching over 8 bases. CDR3 size: 16 residues. Per the germline V gene, CDR1 is SGHVS and CDR2 is FQNEAQ. V gave up 2 bases and J gave up 6 bases; unmatched junction bases: 9.

The chain recombines TRBV18 with TRBJ1-4; D remains unclear. Deletions cut 1 base from V and 5 bases from J, with 11 bases between. This CDR3 contains 15 residues. Germline CDR1 reads KGHSH; CDR2 reads LQKENI. CDR3 sequence: CASSPLAGTNEKLFF. CDR3 in DNA: TGTGCCAGCTCACCACTCGCGGGAACCAATGAAAAACTGTTTTTT.

This rearrangement joins TRBV9 to TRBJ2-6; TRBD2 is a possible D gene (5 bases). V was pared by 4 bases and J by 0 bases, with 11 bases between. Germline V gene lookup returns CDR1 SGDLS and CDR2 YYNGEE. The CDR3 contains 16 residues. CDR3 DNA: TGTGCCAGCAGCCCGCCGGGGAGCTCTGGGGCCAACGTCCTGACTTTC. Its translation: CASSPPGSSGANVLTF.

The CDR3 is CASKSLAGGYSYEQYF. As DNA, the CDR3 is TGTGCCAGCAAATCACTAGCGGGGGGCTACTCCTACGAGCAGTACTTC. The rearrangement links TRBV2 to TRBJ2-7; 12 bases agree with TRBD2. In germline, CDR1 is SNHLY, CDR2 FYNNEI. The J segment lost 0 bases and the V segment lost 7 bases, leaving 7 bases of the junction unmatched. This CDR3 comprises 16 residues.

V gene TRBV7-2 combines with J gene TRBJ2-3; D is undetermined. The germline gives CDR1 SGHTA, CDR2 FQGNSA. The V end was cut by 5 bases, the J end by 4 bases, with 16 bases between. The CDR3 extends over 15 amino acids. The CDR3 DNA sequence: TGTGCCAGCAGCCAGGAACGAAAGGTCCCAGATACGCAGTATTTT. Its translation: CASSQERKVPDTQYF. Using reference TRBV7-2 and TRBJ2-3 for the parts outside the CDR3, the full variable domain is GAGVSQSPSNKVTEKGKDVELRCDPISGHTALYWYRQSLGQGLEFLIYFQGNSAPDKSGLPSDRFSAERTGGSVSTLTIQRTQQEDSAVYLCASSQERKVPDTQYFGPGTRLTVL.

J is TRBJ2-3 and V is TRBV2; D not resolved. This CDR3 spans 13 amino acids. Germline CDR1 is SNHLY and CDR2 is FYNNEI. Trimming removed 3 bases from V and 6 bases from J, with 10 bases in between. The CDR3 region has the DNA TGTGCCAGCAGTGAGGGCTCTACGGATACGCAGTATTTT. Translated, it gives CASSEGSTDTQYF.

The chain has TRBV5-4 and TRBJ1-2; 8 nucleotides agree with TRBD1. V was pared by 0 bases and J by 3 bases, with 1 base of the junction left unmatched. The CDR3 consists of 14 residues. Germline V lookup: CDR1 SGHNT, CDR2 YYREEE (reference sequence). In DNA, the CDR3 is TGTGCCAGCAGCTTGGTGGGACAGGACTATGGCTACACCTTC. It codes for CASSLVGQDYGYTF.

This clone was seen a few times. This chain connects TRBV7-9 to TRBJ1-2, with D tentatively TRBD1 (6 bases). CDR1 and CDR2 from the germline V gene are SEHNR and FQNEAQ (reference sequence). V lost 5 bases to trimming and J lost 4 bases, with 14 bases between them. The CDR3 totals 14 residues. In DNA form, the CDR3 reads TGTGCCAGCAGCCCCGGACAGAGACCCTATGGCTACACCTTC. Residues: CASSPGQRPYGYTF.